This T cell receptor beta chain was sequenced during a study of tumor and adjacent non-tumor tissue in lung cancer. No cell sorting was done before RNA was extracted from the tissue. Germline lookup yields CDR1 DFQATT and CDR2 SNEGSKA (reference sequence). The CDR3 contains 10 residues. TCRbeta libraries were built with three rounds of nested PCR, modified from ARM-PCR. TCRdb reprocessed the multiplex PCR reads via MiXCR and lists one record per CDR3 protein. The sample yields 78,000 or so distinct CDR3 sequences, approximately 79% seen once. The sample holds one count of this clonotype. Relative to the germline gene, one junction end is altered; a read error may explain this.

The sample comprised lung tumor tissue. The chain recombines TRBV20-1 with TRBJ1-2; a possible D gene is TRBD1 (5 bases). The clonotype was recovered from a woman aged 45-65 years with non-small cell lung cancer. The CDR3 sequence: CSGTSYGYAF. The CDR3 DNA sequence: TGCAGTGGGACAAGCTATGGCTACGCCTTC.